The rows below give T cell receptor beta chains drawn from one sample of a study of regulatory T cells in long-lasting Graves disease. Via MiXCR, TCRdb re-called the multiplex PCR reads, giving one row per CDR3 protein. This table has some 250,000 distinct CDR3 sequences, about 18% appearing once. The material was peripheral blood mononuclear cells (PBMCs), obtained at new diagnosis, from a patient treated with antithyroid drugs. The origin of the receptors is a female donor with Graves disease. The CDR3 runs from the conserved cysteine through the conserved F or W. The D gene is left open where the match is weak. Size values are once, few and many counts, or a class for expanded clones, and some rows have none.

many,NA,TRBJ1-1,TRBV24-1,CATSDLRGAGTEAFF,TGTGCCACCAGTGATTTGAGGGGGGCCGGTACTGAAGCTTTCTTT
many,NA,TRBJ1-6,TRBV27,CASSITGTNSPLHF,TGTGCCAGCAGTATTACCGGGACCAACTCACCCCTCCACTTT
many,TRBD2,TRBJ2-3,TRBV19,CASSPFGRDTQYF,TGTGCCAGTAGTCCTTTCGGGAGGGATACGCAGTATTTT
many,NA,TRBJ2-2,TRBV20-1,CSARDRGSAGELFF,TGCAGTGCTAGAGATCGAGGGTCTGCCGGGGAGCTGTTTTTT
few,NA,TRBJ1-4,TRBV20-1,CSARGGTGEKLFF,TGCAGTGCTAGAGGAGGGACGGGAGAAAAACTGTTTTTT
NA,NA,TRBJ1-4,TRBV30,CAWSVQGTAVNEKLFF,TGTGCCTGGAGTGTACAAGGGACGGCTGTTAATGAAAAACTGTTTTTT
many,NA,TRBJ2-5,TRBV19,CASSGSRIVNRETQYF,TGTGCCAGTAGTGGATCCCGGATTGTAAATAGAGAGACCCAGTACTTC
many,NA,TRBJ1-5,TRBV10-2,CASSDHEWGLGNQPQHF,TGCGCCAGCAGTGATCACGAGTGGGGACTGGGCAATCAGCCCCAGCATTTT
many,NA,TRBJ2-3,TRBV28,CASRPGGTSTDTQYF,TGTGCCAGCAGACCAGGGGGGACTAGCACAGATACGCAGTATTTT
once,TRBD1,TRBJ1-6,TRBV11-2,CASSYSPGQGNSPLHF,TGTGCCAGCAGCTACTCCCCGGGACAGGGGAACTCACCCCTCCACTTT
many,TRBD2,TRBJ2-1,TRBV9,CASSSRTSGAYNEQFF,TGTGCCAGCAGCTCCCGGACTAGCGGCGCTTACAATGAGCAGTTCTTC
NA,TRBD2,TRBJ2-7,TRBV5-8,CASEPLAGGAYEQYF,TGTGCCAGCGAACCCTTGGCGGGGGGCGCCTACGAGCAGTACTTC
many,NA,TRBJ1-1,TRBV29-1,CSVSSGSSTEAFF,TGCAGCGTTTCATCGGGCTCGTCGACTGAAGCTTTCTTT
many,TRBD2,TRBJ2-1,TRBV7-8,CASSLPGASGTRNEQFF,TGTGCCAGCAGCTTACCGGGGGCTAGCGGGACCCGCAATGAGCAGTTCTTC
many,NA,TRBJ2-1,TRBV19,CASKKSAGLSYNEQFF,TGTGCCAGTAAAAAGTCGGCGGGCCTCTCCTACAATGAGCAGTTCTTC
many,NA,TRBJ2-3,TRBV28,CASSPSRPESDTQYF,TGTGCCAGCAGTCCCTCCCGACCCGAATCAGATACGCAGTATTTT
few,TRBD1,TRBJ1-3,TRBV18,CASSPPGRGISGNTIYF,TGTGCCAGCTCACCACCGGGCAGGGGGATTTCTGGAAACACCATATATTTT
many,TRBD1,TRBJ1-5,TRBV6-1,CASLERTGVGSNQPQHF,TGTGCCAGCCTCGAAAGGACAGGGGTCGGGAGCAATCAGCCCCAGCATTTT
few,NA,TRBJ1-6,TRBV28,CASRLIPNSPLHF,TGTGCCAGCAGGCTGATACCAAATTCACCCCTCCACTTT
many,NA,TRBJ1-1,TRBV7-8,CASSLGSSFNTEAFF,TGTGCCAGCAGCTTAGGTTCCAGCTTTAACACTGAAGCTTTCTTT
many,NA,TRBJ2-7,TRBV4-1,CASSQALPGLVNYEQYF,TGCGCCAGCAGCCAAGCCTTACCGGGACTCGTCAACTACGAGCAGTACTTC
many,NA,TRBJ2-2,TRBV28,CASSLSGEATGELFF,TGTGCCAGCAGTTTATCGGGTGAGGCCACCGGGGAGCTGTTTTTT
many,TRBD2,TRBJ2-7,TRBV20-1,CSARGLAEYF,TGCAGTGCTAGGGGACTAGCGGAGTACTTC
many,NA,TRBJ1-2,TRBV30,CAWRTTANYGYTF,TGTGCCTGGAGAACCACCGCTAACTATGGCTACACCTTC
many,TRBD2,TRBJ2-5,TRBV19,CASSEAGQETQYF,TGTGCCAGTAGCGAAGCGGGGCAAGAGACCCAGTACTTC
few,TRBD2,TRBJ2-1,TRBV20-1,CSAEKAGLAYNEQFF,TGCAGTGCCGAGAAAGCGGGGCTAGCCTACAATGAGCAGTTCTTC
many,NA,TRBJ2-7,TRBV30,CAWSRGGYEQYF,TGTGCCTGGAGCAGGGGAGGCTACGAGCAGTACTTC
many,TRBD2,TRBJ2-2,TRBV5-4,CASRGGSGSPPMFTGELFF,TGTGCCAGCAGGGGCGGTAGCGGGAGCCCACCGATGTTCACCGGGGAGCTGTTTTTT
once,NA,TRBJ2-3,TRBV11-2,CASRAGGGAGSTDTQYF,TGTGCCAGCAGGGCCGGTGGGGGGGCGGGTAGCACAGATACGCAGTATTTT
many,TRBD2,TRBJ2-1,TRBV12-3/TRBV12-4,CASSPYTSVVYNEQFF,TGTGCCAGCAGTCCCTACACTAGCGTTGTTTACAATGAGCAGTTCTTC
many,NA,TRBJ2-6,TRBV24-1,CATSDLPYNGANVLTF,TGTGCCACCAGTGATTTACCGTATAATGGGGCCAACGTCCTGACTTTC
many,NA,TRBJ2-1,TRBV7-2,CASTPQGGMGSYNEQFF,TGTGCCAGCACCCCTCAAGGGGGGATGGGCTCCTACAATGAGCAGTTCTTC
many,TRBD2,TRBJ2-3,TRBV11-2,CASSPRDSGSREVADTQYF,TGTGCCAGCAGCCCCCGGGATAGCGGGAGTAGAGAGGTTGCAGATACGCAGTATTTT
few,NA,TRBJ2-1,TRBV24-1,CATSDPFGVEQFF,TGTGCCACCAGTGACCCCTTCGGGGTTGAGCAGTTCTTC
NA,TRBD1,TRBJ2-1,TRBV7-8,CASSYLRGQYNEQFF,TGTGCCAGCAGTTATCTACGGGGACAGTACAATGAGCAGTTCTTC
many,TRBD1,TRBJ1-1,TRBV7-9,CASSLGQVNTEAFF,TGTGCCAGCAGCCTAGGACAGGTGAACACTGAAGCTTTCTTT
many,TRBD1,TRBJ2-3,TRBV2,CASSRQGWTDTQYF,TGTGCCAGCAGTAGACAGGGATGGACAGATACGCAGTATTTT
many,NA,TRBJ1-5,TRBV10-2,CASSPKGNQPQHF,TGCGCCAGCAGTCCAAAGGGGAATCAGCCCCAGCATTTT
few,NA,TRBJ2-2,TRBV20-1,CSAETRFSNTGELFF,TGCAGTGCTGAGACCAGGTTCTCGAACACCGGGGAGCTGTTTTTT
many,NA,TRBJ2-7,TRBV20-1,CSAIYRDGLSYEQYF,TGCAGTGCTATATACCGGGACGGCCTCTCCTACGAGCAGTACTTC
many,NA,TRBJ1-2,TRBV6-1,CASSEIPYGYTF,TGTGCCAGCAGTGAGATACCATATGGCTACACCTTC
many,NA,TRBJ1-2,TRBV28,CASSLGLGNLYGYTF,TGTGCCAGCAGTTTAGGTTTAGGTAACCTCTATGGCTACACCTTC
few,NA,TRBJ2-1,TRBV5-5,CASSLAPANEQFF,TGTGCCAGCAGCTTGGCGCCGGCGAATGAGCAGTTCTTC
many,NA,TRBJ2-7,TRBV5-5,CASSKEWNTYEQYF,TGTGCCAGCAGCAAGGAGTGGAATACCTACGAGCAGTACTTC
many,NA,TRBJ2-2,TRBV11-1,CASSLALQDSSELFF,TGTGCCAGCAGCTTAGCCCTACAGGATTCCTCGGAGCTGTTTTTT